These 19 T cell receptor beta chains were all obtained from the same sample, sequenced in a study of cytomegalovirus exposure and HLA in healthy donors. The table came from immunoSEQ multiplex PCR; TCRdb's copy has only in-frame clones and leaves some out. The data contain about 130,000 clones, roughly nine tenths of them singletons. Source material: PBMCs. The receptors here all came from a young woman in good health and CMV-seronegative.

This clone was seen once. The chain has TRBV18 and TRBJ1-5, with TRBD1 identical over 8 bases. CDR3 length: 16 residues. The germline V gene encodes CDR1 KGHSH and CDR2 LQKENI. J gave up 3 bases and V 6 bases, and 10 bases lay outside the gene matches. CDR3 in DNA: TGTGCCAGCTCCCCCGGGACAGGCCCTCTCAATCAGCCCCAGCATTTT. Protein: CASSPGTGPLNQPQHF.

The chain employs TRBV28 and TRBJ1-5, with D possibly TRBD1 on 6 matching bases. Germline V gene lookup returns CDR1 MDHEN and CDR2 SYDVKM. V was shortened by 3 bases and J by 7 bases, with 13 bases between the two germline ends. This CDR3 is built from 14 residues. The CDR3 reads CASSLGQGSQPQHF. In nucleotides, the CDR3 is TGTGCCAGCAGTTTGGGGCAGGGGAGCCAGCCCCAGCATTTT.

Only one count was recorded for this clone. The chain links TRBV5-1 to TRBJ1-4; maybe TRBD1 (6 bases). The CDR3 is made up of 16 amino acids. CDR1 SGHRS and CDR2 YFSETQ come from the germline V gene. Between the trimmed V and J ends, which lost 0 bases and 4 bases, there was a span of 13 bases. CDR3 sequence: CASSLGDMALNEKLFF. The CDR3 bases are TGCGCCAGCAGCTTGGGGGACATGGCGCTTAATGAAAAACTGTTTTTT.

The chain uses TRBV5-4 and TRBJ2-5, with D possibly TRBD2 on 6 matching bases. This CDR3 is 15 amino acids long. V lost 0 bases and J lost 3, with 12 bases in between. Germline V gene data show CDR1 as SGHNT and CDR2 as YYREEE (reference sequence). CDR3 in amino acids: CASSLGLRGKETQYF. The CDR3 coding sequence is TGTGCCAGCAGCTTGGGATTGCGGGGAAAAGAGACCCAGTACTTC.

In nucleotides, the CDR3 is TGTGCCAGCAGCGCCCCCCTAAGGACAGGCCAGACCGGGGAGCTGTTTTTT. This translates into CASSAPLRTGQTGELFF. V is TRBV9 and J is TRBJ2-2; 7 bases are shared with TRBD1. V was pared by 3 bases and J by 5 bases, with 13 bases of the junction left unmatched. The CDR3 contains 17 residues. CDR1 is SGDLS and CDR2 is YYNGEE in the germline V gene.

The chain employs TRBV5-1 and TRBJ2-7; 12 nucleotides line up with TRBD1. From germline, CDR1 is SGHRS and CDR2 YFSETQ. The CDR3 loop spans 14 amino acids. V lost 4 bases to trimming and J lost 7 bases; unmatched junction nucleotides: 6. CDR3 loop: CASSIGTGGWEQYF. The CDR3 region has the DNA TGCGCCAGCAGCATCGGGACAGGGGGCTGGGAGCAGTACTTC.

The chain is built from TRBV27 and TRBJ2-2; 7 positions agree with TRBD1. The CDR3 sequence is 14 residues long. After removal of 4 bases from V and 6 bases from J, the junction contained 5 bases not matched to a gene. CDR1 MNHEY and CDR2 SMNVEV come from the germline V gene (reference sequence). The CDR3 coding sequence is TGTGCCAGCAGTTGGAAGGGGGCATCCGGGGAGCTGTTTTTT. Amino acid sequence: CASSWKGASGELFF.

This chain joins TRBV13 and TRBJ2-2; 12 nucleotides match TRBD2. Germline loops: CDR1 PRHDT, CDR2 FYEKMQ (reference sequence). This CDR3 region has 16 residues. The V and J ends lost 6 bases and 4 bases, in that order; junction bases with no gene match: 6. CDR3 DNA sequence: TGTGCCAGCAGGCCGCCGGGACTAGCGGGCACCGGGGAGCTGTTTTTT. Its protein is CASRPPGLAGTGELFF.

V usage is TRBV6-5 and J usage is TRBJ1-3; maybe TRBD1 (5 bases). There are 14 residues in the CDR3. V was clipped by 5 bases and J by 2 bases, with 10 bases between them. The germline gives CDR1 MNHEY, CDR2 SVGAGI. The CDR3 sequence: CASSVPGAGNTIYF. CDR3 bases: TGTGCCAGCAGTGTACCGGGGGCTGGAAACACCATATATTTT.

As concerns this clone: One end of the junction does not line up with germline, which may come from a read error. The V call is TRBV27, the J call TRBJ1-4; 8 positions match TRBD1. This CDR3 has 14 residues. Germline-derived CDR1 and CDR2 are MNHEY and SMNVEV (reference sequence). DNA of the CDR3: TGTGCCAGCGGTTTACAGGGGGCTAATGAAAAACTGTTTTTT. Protein product: CASGLQGANEKLFF. Drawing the rest from reference TRBV27 and TRBJ1-4, the complete variable domain is EAQVTQNPRYLITVTGKKLTVTCSQNMNHEYMSWYRQDPGLGLRQIYYSMNVEVTDKGDVPEGYKVSRKEKRNFPLILESPSPNQTSLYFCASGLQGANEKLFFGSGTQLSVL.

This rearrangement joins TRBV4-1 to TRBJ1-4, with D possibly TRBD1 on 6 matching bases. The CDR3 spans 15 residues. CDR1 MGHRA and CDR2 YSYEKL come from the germline V gene. V was clipped by 0 bases and J by 8 bases, with 13 bases between them. CDR3 residues: CASSQDPGTPEKLFF. CDR3 coding DNA: TGCGCCAGCAGCCAAGATCCGGGGACACCCGAAAAACTGTTTTTT.

Details on this clone: This specimen includes other DNA sequences encoding the same CDR3. This chain uses TRBV5-1 with TRBJ2-3, with 7 bases fitting TRBD1. Germline V gene sequence: CDR1 SGHRS, CDR2 YFSETQ. This CDR3 contains 15 residues. V trimming: 6 bases; J trimming: 2 bases; junction bases outside the gene matches: 9. This CDR3 is CASTADRAATDTQYF. CDR3 sequence (DNA): TGCGCCAGCACCGCCGACAGGGCGGCCACAGATACGCAGTATTTT.

This chain connects TRBV19 to TRBJ1-4; TRBD1 matches 11 bases. Germline V lookup: CDR1 LNHDA, CDR2 SQIVND (reference sequence). This CDR3 is built from 17 residues. V lost 7 bases and J lost 6; bases outside the gene matches: 13. The CDR3 DNA reads TGTGCCAGTACCGCCACCCCGCCGGGACAGGGGGATGAAAAACTGTTTTTT. This codes for CASTATPPGQGDEKLFF.

The gene calls are TRBV4-1 and TRBJ2-5, with 13 bases fitting TRBD2. From germline, CDR1 is MGHRA and CDR2 YSYEKL. The CDR3 has 17 amino acids. The ends lost 4 bases at V and 3 bases at J; junction bases unmatched: 8. The CDR3 DNA is TGCGCCAGCAGCCGCCATACCGGGACTAGCGGGGAAGAGACCCAGTACTTC. This translates into CASSRHTGTSGEETQYF.

The gene calls are TRBV15 and TRBJ1-1, with TRBD1 matching over 8 bases. V trimming: 3 bases; J trimming: 12 bases; junction bases outside the gene matches: 6. This CDR3 spans 12 amino acids. Germline CDR1 reads LNHNV; CDR2 reads YYDKDF (reference sequence). The CDR3 protein is CATSSWGQASFF. The CDR3 DNA sequence: TGTGCCACCAGCAGCTGGGGACAGGCTTCTTTCTTT.

The chain couples TRBV19 to TRBJ2-7; maybe TRBD2 (5 bases). Per germline, CDR1 LNHDA and CDR2 SQIVND (reference sequence). This CDR3 comprises 14 residues. The V end was cut by 7 bases, the J end by 3 bases, with 16 bases between. CDR3 region: CASKEADGGYEQYF. The CDR3 nucleotides are TGTGCCAGTAAGGAGGCGGACGGCGGCTACGAGCAGTACTTC.

V is TRBV14 and J is TRBJ2-7; D possibly corresponds to TRBD2 (5 bases). The V end lost 0 bases, the J end lost 2 bases, and 8 bases lay between the germline ends. The CDR3 sequence is 14 residues long. The germline gives CDR1 SGHDN, CDR2 FVKESK. The CDR3 coding sequence is TGTGCCAGCAGCCAAGAAACGGGGACCTACGAGCAGTACTTC. Translated, it gives CASSQETGTYEQYF. Using reference TRBV14 and TRBJ2-7 for the parts outside the CDR3, the full variable domain is EAGVTQFPSHSVIEKGQTVTLRCDPISGHDNLYWYRRVMGKEIKFLLHFVKESKQDESGMPNNRFLAERTGGTYSTLKVQPAELEDSGVYFCASSQETGTYEQYFGPGTRLTVT.

This chain uses TRBV9 with TRBJ1-1; the D gene is possibly TRBD1 (6 bases). The germline V and J ends were trimmed by 6 bases and 5 bases, with 17 bases remaining between them. The CDR3 has 14 residues. Germline CDR1 and CDR2: SGDLS and YYNGEE. CDR3 in amino acids: CASTPNGGRTEAFF. The CDR3 nucleotides read TGTGCCAGCACCCCCAATGGGGGCAGGACTGAAGCTTTCTTT.

V is TRBV7-9 and J is TRBJ2-5; 10 positions agree with TRBD1. Trimming took 1 base from V and 3 from J; bases not matched to a gene: 5. The germline V gene has CDR1 SEHNR and CDR2 FQNEAQ (reference sequence). This CDR3 has 16 amino acids. The CDR3 region is CASSLVWDRGEETQYF. As DNA, the CDR3 is TGTGCCAGCAGCTTAGTTTGGGACAGGGGAGAAGAGACCCAGTACTTC.